These 31 T cell receptor beta chains were sequenced from one sample in a study of T cells after posttransplantation cyclophosphamide (TCRdb year 2016). Receptors were amplified or captured by the immunoSEQ multiplex PCR assay. TCRdb obtained this table from immuneACCESS and retained in-frame rearrangements with V and J assigned. These tables miss some clones; where compared with another copy, unresolved V genes account for less than half of the shortfall, and the remainder is unexplained. This sample comprises some 10,000 clones, approximately 80% of them detected only once. The leading ten clones occupy roughly 14% of the sample. Reading the label with the study, this specimen's treatment or condition is: high-dose cyclophosphamide on days +3 and +4 as single-agent GVHD prophylaxis. Patients in the PTCy group got busulfan and fludarabine conditioning, a marrow graft from a related or unrelated donor, and cyclophosphamide on days +3 and +4.

This material consisted of PBMCs, taken about 62 months after allogeneic stem cell transplant with posttransplant cyclophosphamide. The receptors shown here come from a female patient aged 50-59 years who received an allogeneic stem cell transplant from a related donor, was CMV-positive, and had no GVHD. Following a transplant, some T lymphocytes may have been derived from the graft donor.

The chain combines TRBV7-2 with TRBJ2-3; D perhaps matches TRBD1 (5 bases). CDR3 length: 14 amino acids. The germline V gene has CDR1 SGHTA and CDR2 FQGNSA. The ends were cut back, 4 bases at V and 0 bases at J, with 8 bases in the middle. The CDR3 sequence is CASSWGSSTDTQYF. The CDR3 bases are TGTGCCAGCAGCTGGGGCAGCAGCACAGATACGCAGTATTTT.

The chain couples TRBV5-5 to TRBJ2-7; weak D call: TRBD2 (5 bases). Germline values: CDR1 SGHKS, CDR2 YYEKEE (reference sequence). The CDR3 covers 12 residues. Trimming left V 4 bases short and J 7 bases short, with 12 bases between. The CDR3 sequence is CASSEDSPEQYF. CDR3 nucleotide sequence: TGTGCCAGCAGCGAGGACTCTCCAGAGCAGTACTTC.

This sequence joins TRBV27 and TRBJ1-5; 8 bases match TRBD1. V was pared by 5 bases and J by 4 bases, with 7 bases of the junction left unmatched. This CDR3 region has 15 residues. Germline CDR1 reads MNHEY; CDR2 reads SMNVEV (reference sequence). CDR3 region: CASSAGTGANQPQHF. The DNA of the CDR3 is TGTGCCAGCAGTGCCGGGACAGGTGCTAATCAGCCCCAGCATTTT.

The rearrangement uses TRBV6-6 and TRBJ1-2, with D uncertain. Trimming stripped 9 bases from V and 1 base from J, with 12 bases between. This CDR3 spans 13 amino acids. Germline CDR1 and CDR2: MNHNY and SVGAGI (reference sequence). For the CDR3, the DNA is TGTGCCAGTAATCCAGGCCTTAACTATGGCTACACCTTC. It translates to CASNPGLNYGYTF.

The CDR3 sequence: CASTLGQGGHEQYF. In DNA, the CDR3 is TGTGCCAGTACCCTGGGACAGGGAGGCCACGAGCAGTACTTC. J is TRBJ2-7 and V is TRBV19; the match to TRBD1 covers 9 bases. This CDR3 spans 14 amino acids. Germline-derived CDR1 and CDR2 are LNHDA and SQIVND (reference sequence). V was pared by 7 bases and J by 5 bases, with 9 bases of the junction left unmatched.

The DNA for the CDR3 is TGTGCCAGCAGATATCAAGCGGGAGCGGGCGAGCAGTACTTC. Encoded protein: CASRYQAGAGEQYF. The chain has TRBV6-5 and TRBJ2-7; 8 nucleotides line up with TRBD2. The J segment lost 6 bases and the V segment lost 6 bases, leaving 10 bases of the junction unmatched. The length of the CDR3 is 14 residues. Germline V gene data show CDR1 as MNHEY and CDR2 as SVGAGI.

This rearrangement joins TRBV18 to TRBJ2-3; 7 bases match TRBD2. This CDR3 is built from 14 residues. V shed 6 bases, J shed 1 base, and the junction held 4 bases outside the gene matches. Germline V CDR1 and CDR2: KGHSH, LQKENI. The chain's CDR3 is CASSPRGGTDTQYF. CDR3 bases: TGTGCCAGCTCTCCCCGGGGGGGCACAGATACGCAGTATTTT.

The V call is TRBV9, the J call TRBJ2-5; 10 bases align to TRBD2. J was trimmed by 1 base and V by 3 bases; bases with no gene match: 3. CDR3 size: 15 residues. Germline loops: CDR1 SGDLS, CDR2 YYNGEE. For the CDR3, the DNA is TGTGCCAGCAGCGGGACTAGCGGAAGCCAAGAGACCCAGTACTTC. It encodes CASSGTSGSQETQYF.

The chain has TRBV7-6 and TRBJ2-1; a possible D gene is TRBD1 (5 bases). CDR1 is SGHVS and CDR2 is FNYEAQ in the germline V gene. This CDR3 spans 15 amino acids. Trimming took 1 base from V and 8 from J, leaving 15 bases between them. The CDR3 protein is CASSLGGHLLDEQFF. In DNA form, the CDR3 reads TGTGCCAGCAGCTTAGGTGGACACCTCTTGGATGAGCAGTTCTTC. Supplemented by reference TRBV7-6 and TRBJ2-1, the full variable domain reads GAGVSQSPRYKVTKRGQDVALRCDPISGHVSLYWYRQALGQGPEFLTYFNYEAQQDKSGLPNDRFSAERPEGSISTLTIQRTEQRDSAMYRCASSLGGHLLDEQFFGPGTRLTVL.

This rearrangement joins TRBV11-2 to TRBJ1-1, with D possibly TRBD1 on 5 matching bases. The ends were cut back, 2 bases at V and 3 bases at J, with 7 bases in the middle. This CDR3 has 13 amino acids. Looked up from germline, CDR1 is SGHAT and CDR2 is FQNNGV. DNA for the CDR3: TGTGCCAGCAGCTTACAGGGTCACACTGAAGCTTTCTTT. Amino acid sequence: CASSLQGHTEAFF. Full variable domain (rest looked up from reference TRBV11-2 and TRBJ1-1): EAGVAQSPRYKIIEKRQSVAFWCNPISGHATLYWYQQILGQGPKLLIQFQNNGVVDDSQLPKDRFSAERLKGVDSTLKIQPAKLEDSAVYLCASSLQGHTEAFFGQGTRLTVV.

The genes are TRBV5-6 and TRBJ2-3, with 12 bases aligning to TRBD2. Germline CDR1 is SGHDT and CDR2 is YYEEEE. Trimming cost V 0 bases and J 0 bases; bases outside gene matches: 2. This CDR3 spans 17 amino acids. CDR3 DNA: TGTGCCAGCAGCTTGGGACTAGCGGGGGCTAGCACAGATACGCAGTATTTT. It encodes CASSLGLAGASTDTQYF.

The chain uses TRBV29-1 and TRBJ2-2; 7 bases map to TRBD2. Germline CDR1 is SQVTM and CDR2 is ANQGSEA. Trimming at V came to 6 bases and at J to 3 bases, leaving 7 bases not matched to a gene. The CDR3 has 14 amino acids. The CDR3 DNA is TGCAGCGTCCGGCGGGAGAGGGACACCGGGGAGCTGTTTTTT. Protein: CSVRRERDTGELFF.

The genes are TRBV9 and TRBJ2-3, with D tentatively TRBD2 (6 bases). V was cut by 3 bases and J by 5 bases, with 16 bases left in between. CDR1 is SGDLS, CDR2 YYNGEE, per germline. The CDR3 length is 15 residues. The CDR3 DNA reads TGTGCCAGCAGCGGAGGGGTCGGGAGACAAGATACGCAGTATTTT. Translating it yields CASSGGVGRQDTQYF.

The chain couples TRBV27 to TRBJ2-1, with D possibly TRBD1 on 9 matching bases. V dropped 6 bases and J dropped 2 bases, with 23 bases sitting between them. Germline CDR1 and CDR2: MNHEY and SMNVEV (reference sequence). CDR3 length: 18 amino acids. The DNA of the CDR3 is TGTGCCAGCAGGTATTTAACGGGGGGGACAGGGACCTACAATGAGCAGTTCTTC. Encoded protein: CASRYLTGGTGTYNEQFF.

The gene calls are TRBV28 and TRBJ1-4, with a possible D match to TRBD1 (5 bases). There are 14 residues in the CDR3. The V and J ends lost 5 bases and 7 bases respectively, with 14 bases between them. Looked up from germline, CDR1 is MDHEN and CDR2 is SYDVKM. As DNA, the CDR3 is TGTGCCAGCAGTGAAGGGGTGATTGGTGAAAAACTGTTTTTT. This encodes CASSEGVIGEKLFF.

The chain combines TRBV28 with TRBJ1-2; 9 bases map to TRBD1. This CDR3 contains 14 residues. The V gene end was trimmed by 2 bases and the J gene end by 6 bases; junction bases not matched to a gene: 4. Germline-derived CDR1 and CDR2 are MDHEN and SYDVKM. In DNA form, the CDR3 reads TGTGCCAGCAGTTTAAGTGGGACAGGGAATGGCTACACCTTC. Its protein product is CASSLSGTGNGYTF.

The chain uses TRBV6-5 and TRBJ2-2; D call uncertain. The germline V and J ends were trimmed by 3 bases and 4 bases, with 12 bases remaining between them. Germline CDR1 MNHEY, CDR2 SVGAGI. This CDR3 has 15 amino acids. The CDR3 here is CASSYGSLRTGELFF. CDR3 bases: TGTGCCAGCAGTTATGGTAGTTTGCGCACCGGGGAGCTGTTTTTT.

With regard to this clone: One end of the junction fails to match germline, which may point to a read error. J is TRBJ1-4 and V is TRBV11-2; D gene ambiguous. In germline, CDR1 is SGHAT, CDR2 FQNNGV. The CDR3 runs to 14 residues. This CDR3 is CASSNPTVTSSLAF. The CDR3 nucleotides are TGTGCCAGCAGCAACCCAACAGTAACAAGCTCCCTAGCTTTT.

By share of the sample, this clone is medium-sized (0.01 to 0.1%). The chain's CDR3 is CASSAGLAGGYEQYF. In nucleotides, the CDR3 is TGTGCCAGCAGCGCTGGACTAGCGGGAGGTTACGAGCAGTACTTC. The V and J genes are TRBV28 and TRBJ2-7; 14 nucleotides agree with TRBD2. The CDR3 is made up of 15 amino acids. Germline V gene sequence: CDR1 MDHEN, CDR2 SYDVKM. V was pared by 6 bases and J by 4 bases, with 5 bases of the junction left unmatched.

This chain joins TRBV4-1 and TRBJ2-2; D unresolved. The CDR3 is 18 residues long. V lost 1 base to trimming and J lost 0 bases, with 15 bases between them. Germline V gene lookup returns CDR1 MGHRA and CDR2 YSYEKL. CDR3 residues: CASSQGSIGSANTGELFF. CDR3 in DNA: TGCGCCAGCAGCCAAGGTTCTATTGGCAGCGCGAACACCGGGGAGCTGTTTTTT.

This clone was recorded once. The chain joins TRBV28 to TRBJ2-1; D remains ambiguous. Trimming took off 10 bases at V and 0 bases at J, with 28 bases between the two ends. The length of the CDR3 is 19 residues. Germline CDR1 MDHEN, CDR2 SYDVKM. CDR3 loop: CAICKDTFIPRLSYNEQFF. DNA for the CDR3: TGTGCCATATGCAAGGATACCTTTATTCCTCGACTCTCCTACAATGAGCAGTTCTTC. Using reference TRBV28 and TRBJ2-1 for the parts outside the CDR3, the full variable domain is DVKVTQSSRYLVKRTGEKVFLECVQDMDHENMFWYRQDPGLGLRLIYFSYDVKMKEKGDIPEGYSVSREKKERFSLILESASTNQTSMYLCAICKDTFIPRLSYNEQFFGPGTRLTVL.

V is TRBV27 and J is TRBJ1-1; D possibly corresponds to TRBD1 (6 bases). V shed 3 bases and J shed 5 bases, with 13 bases lying between them. CDR3 length: 14 amino acids. Germline values: CDR1 MNHEY, CDR2 SMNVEV (reference sequence). CDR3 sequence reads: CASSLGGLATEAFF. The CDR3 bases are TGTGCCAGCAGTTTGGGGGGGCTAGCAACTGAAGCTTTCTTT.

This sequence joins TRBV28 and TRBJ2-6; a possible D gene is TRBD2 (5 bases). This CDR3 spans 16 amino acids. The V and J ends lost 4 bases and 5 bases respectively, with 15 bases between them. Germline CDR1 reads MDHEN; CDR2 reads SYDVKM. The CDR3 region is CASSSHPGSRANVLTF. DNA for the CDR3: TGTGCCAGCAGTTCCCACCCGGGGAGTAGGGCCAACGTCCTGACTTTC.

The rearrangement joins TRBV5-6 to TRBJ2-7; D gene uncertain. The length of the CDR3 is 14 residues. Germline V lookup: CDR1 SGHDT, CDR2 YYEEEE. The V end lost 2 bases, the J end lost 0 bases, and 9 bases lay between the germline ends. This CDR3 reads CASSFYRSSYEQYF. CDR3 sequence (DNA): TGTGCCAGCAGCTTCTATCGGAGCTCCTACGAGCAGTACTTC.

The chain carries TRBV2 and TRBJ1-1; D is undetermined. CDR1 and CDR2 (germline): SNHLY, FYNNEI. Trimming cost V 6 bases and J 2 bases, with 7 bases left between them. The CDR3 is 12 amino acids. CDR3 protein: CASRWQNTEAFF. The CDR3, as DNA: TGTGCCAGCAGGTGGCAAAACACTGAAGCTTTCTTT. The variable domain in full, completed from reference TRBV2 and TRBJ1-1, reads EPEVTQTPSHQVTQMGQEVILRCVPISNHLYFYWYRQILGQKVEFLVSFYNNEISEKSEIFDDQFSVERPDGSNFTLKIRSTKLEDSAMYFCASRWQNTEAFFGQGTRLTVV.

This clone was seen only a few times. V is TRBV6-6 and J is TRBJ2-5; 10 positions agree with TRBD1. Germline CDR1 reads MNHNY; CDR2 reads SVGAGI (reference sequence). The CDR3 runs to 16 residues. The V segment lost 2 bases and the J segment 4 bases; nucleotides outside the gene matches: 7. Written as DNA, the CDR3 is TGTGCCAGCAGTTACCCCGGGACAGGGGAGGGAGAGACCCAGTACTTC. Protein sequence: CASSYPGTGEGETQYF.

J is TRBJ1-4 and V is TRBV9, with 7 bases fitting TRBD1. The CDR3 length is 14 residues. Germline CDR1 SGDLS, CDR2 YYNGEE. Trimming removed 5 bases from V and 6 bases from J; junction bases left unmatched: 7. This chain's CDR3 is CASSEGQLYEKLFF. CDR3 in DNA: TGTGCCAGCAGTGAGGGACAGCTATATGAAAAACTGTTTTTT. Full variable domain (rest looked up from reference TRBV9 and TRBJ1-4): DSGVTQTPKHLITATGQRVTLRCSPRSGDLSVYWYQQSLDQGLQFLIQYYNGEERAKGNILERFSAQQFPDLHSELNLSSLELGDSALYFCASSEGQLYEKLFFGSGTQLSVL.

This sequence joins TRBV27 and TRBJ1-1; D remains unclear. Trimming stripped 6 bases from V and 1 base from J, with 21 bases between. This CDR3 comprises 17 residues. Germline loops: CDR1 MNHEY, CDR2 SMNVEV (reference sequence). This CDR3 is CASSLLGLSQRNTEAFF. For the CDR3, the DNA is TGTGCCAGCAGCCTATTAGGACTTAGCCAACGGAACACTGAAGCTTTCTTT.

The rearrangement joins TRBV20-1 to TRBJ1-2, with 7 bases aligning to TRBD1. CDR3 length equals 10 residues. Germline-derived CDR1 and CDR2 are DFQATT and SNEGSKA (reference sequence). The trim removed 7 bases at V and 8 bases at J, leaving 4 bases unmatched. DNA of the CDR3: TGCAGTGTTCCGACAGGGGGCTACACCTTC. Amino acids: CSVPTGGYTF.

V usage is TRBV4-2 and J usage is TRBJ1-1; D is ambiguous. Germline V gene data show CDR1 as LGHNA and CDR2 as YNFKEQ. The CDR3 is made up of 13 amino acids. V shed 4 bases and J shed 8 bases, with 14 bases lying between them. DNA of the CDR3: TGTGCCAGCAGCCCCGACCGACGAGGGGAAGCTTTCTTT. The encoded protein is CASSPDRRGEAFF.

The V gene is TRBV14, the J gene TRBJ1-3; D gene unclear. Germline assignment: CDR1 SGHDN and CDR2 FVKESK. With 4 bases removed from V and 2 bases from J, the gap between germline ends came to 9 bases. The CDR3 runs 14 residues. The CDR3: CASSRRPAGNTIYF. CDR3 bases: TGTGCCAGCAGCCGGAGACCGGCTGGAAACACCATATATTTT.